The 9 T cell receptor beta chains below come from one sample, sequenced in a study of spatial heterogeneity in lung cancer. TCRdb re-called the 5' RACE reads with MiXCR, one entry per CDR3 protein. Among some 4,000 distinct CDR3 sequences listed, roughly 7.7% were seen once. As for time point: sample taken at primary tumor resection. No cells were sorted before sequencing. The whole RNA sequenced was extracted from tumor, nontumor lung or frozen PBMC. Source: normal lung tissue next to the tumor, taken at surgery. The receptors originated from a male donor with early-stage non-small cell lung cancer.

This clonotype was recorded many times. This chain joins TRBV20-1 and TRBJ2-3, with 7 bases identical to TRBD2. With V trimmed by 7 bases and J by 1 base, 8 bases remained unmatched. The CDR3 loop spans 14 amino acids. Germline V gene lookup returns CDR1 DFQATT and CDR2 SNEGSKA (reference sequence). CDR3 DNA sequence: TGCAGTGTTCCCTGGGGGGGGGGCACAGATACGCAGTATTTT. As protein: CSVPWGGGTDTQYF.

In its sample, this clonotype ranks as medium-sized. The CDR3 bases are TGTGCCAGCAGCCCTAGGACGCCTGACAGGAACACTGAAGCTTTCTTT. Its translation: CASSPRTPDRNTEAFF. The J gene is TRBJ1-1, the V gene TRBV16; possibly TRBD1 for D (5 bases). Germline lookup yields CDR1 KGHSY and CDR2 FQNENV. This CDR3 comprises 16 residues. V lost 4 bases and J 1 base, leaving 16 bases between the germline ends.

This clonotype rates as medium-sized (0.01 to 0.1%). The V gene is TRBV5-1, the J gene TRBJ2-7; D possibly matches TRBD1 or TRBD2 (5 bases each). V was pared by 4 bases and J by 6 bases, with 20 bases between. Germline loops: CDR1 SGHRS, CDR2 YFSETQ. The CDR3 runs 15 residues. This chain's CDR3 is CASSPEGLGLGEQYF. The CDR3 nucleotides read TGCGCCAGCAGCCCAGAGGGGCTTGGATTAGGCGAGCAGTACTTC.

This clonotype is medium-sized. CDR3 sequence reads: CASSHGYGFTNTEAFF. Written as DNA, the CDR3 is TGTGCCAGCAGCCACGGATATGGTTTTACGAACACTGAAGCTTTCTTT. The rearrangement uses TRBV14 and TRBJ1-1; D uncertain. This CDR3 contains 16 residues. Trimming removed 3 bases at V and 1 base at J, with 15 bases between. Looked up from germline, CDR1 is SGHDN and CDR2 is FVKESK.

This clonotype qualifies as medium-sized. V and J are TRBV5-4 and TRBJ2-1; 9 nucleotides align to TRBD2. The CDR3 spans 15 residues. Germline values: CDR1 SGHNT, CDR2 YYREEE (reference sequence). The J segment lost 7 bases and the V segment lost 0 bases, leaving 5 bases of the junction unmatched. The CDR3 nucleotides are TGTGCCAGCAGCTTGGGGCTAGCGGGGCGGAATGAGCAGTTCTTC. This gives the protein CASSLGLAGRNEQFF.

By share, this clonotype counts as large. The genes are TRBV7-9 and TRBJ2-1; the match to TRBD1 covers 9 bases. The V gene end was trimmed by 4 bases and the J gene end by 0 bases; junction bases not matched to a gene: 13. From germline, CDR1 is SEHNR and CDR2 FQNEAQ (reference sequence). The CDR3 sequence is 19 residues long. In nucleotides, the CDR3 is TGTGCCAGCAGCTCCGGGACAGGGAAGGGAATTGGCTCCTACAATGAGCAGTTCTTC. Residues: CASSSGTGKGIGSYNEQFF.

This clonotype was observed many times. The chain employs TRBV7-8 and TRBJ2-5; TRBD1 agrees at 7 bases. CDR3 length: 14 residues. The V segment lost 5 bases and the J segment 6 bases; nucleotides outside the gene matches: 9. CDR1 SGHVS and CDR2 FQNEAQ come from the germline V gene. CDR3 sequence: CASSMNRGGQTQYF. The CDR3 region has the DNA TGTGCCAGCAGCATGAACAGGGGTGGGCAGACCCAGTACTTC.

This clonotype is medium-sized (0.01 to 0.1%) by share. The J gene is TRBJ1-1, the V gene TRBV6-4; D is ambiguous. CDR3 length equals 13 residues. V was pared by 6 bases and J by 2 bases, with 10 bases between. Per the germline V gene, CDR1 is MRHNA and CDR2 is SNTAGT. CDR3 sequence (DNA): TGTGCCAGCAGCCAGAGAAGTAACACTGAAGCTTTCTTT. Translated: CASSQRSNTEAFF.

This clonotype was seen at least ten times. V usage is TRBV30 and J usage is TRBJ2-3; 8 bases are shared with TRBD2. V lost 2 bases and J lost 2; bases outside the gene matches: 3. This CDR3 contains 14 residues. The germline V gene encodes CDR1 GTSNPN and CDR2 SVGIG (reference sequence). The CDR3 sequence is CAWSYSGVTDTQYF. CDR3 bases: TGTGCCTGGAGTTATAGCGGGGTCACAGATACGCAGTATTTT.